The present T cell receptor beta chain was sequenced within a study of PD-1 blockade in classical Hodgkin lymphoma. Study results and limitations: CD4+ but not CD8+ TCR diversity rose significantly by C4D1. Although disease activity or prior therapy may be involved, causes of the repertoire differences remain undefined.

Each patient experienced a relapse that followed autologous stem cell transplantation, and brentuximab vedotin exposure varied. Using immunoSEQ multiplex PCR, the repertoire was profiled, and TCRdb retains in-frame clones only, with some absent. The sample lists thousands of clones; 55% to 70% were seen once. V shed 3 bases and J 5 bases; nucleotides not matched to a gene: 13. Germline CDR1 and CDR2: SGHRS and YFSETQ. The CDR3 consists of 17 residues. Points on this clone: The antigen is unknown.

The specimen was peripheral blood mononuclear cells (PBMCs), collected at baseline. V usage is TRBV5-1 and J usage is TRBJ2-5, with TRBD1 matching 10 bases. This TCR derives from a human donor with classical Hodgkin lymphoma. The CDR3 nucleotides read TGCGCCAGCAGCTACTCCCTACGACAGGGGGCAGGGGAGACCCAGTACTTC. Residues: CASSYSLRQGAGETQYF.